This T cell receptor (beta chain) is drawn from a study of blood T cell repertoires in COVID-19. As for the study in general: The United States, Italy and Spain were the sources of the acute and convalescent COVID-19 samples. Sources were T cells, B-cell-depleted T cells, or PBMCs; the material itself was cDNA or gDNA.

As originally analysed: Nucleated cell counts were estimated from reference gene primer amplification. The table came from immunoSEQ multiplex PCR; TCRdb's copy has only in-frame clones and leaves some out. The V and J calls and clone size were taken over from that table, and D and trimming were inferred from the DNA. The repertoire holds roughly 120,000 clones, approximately 87% seen once, with about 8% in the top ten. From germline, CDR1 is DFQATT and CDR2 SNEGSKA (reference sequence). This CDR3 spans 14 amino acids. V trimming: 3 bases; J trimming: 2 bases; junction bases outside the gene matches: 5.

This sequence joins TRBV20-1 and TRBJ2-3; the match to TRBD2 covers 7 bases. This clonotype originated in a man aged 65-85 years who had recovered from COVID-19. The sequencing input was peripheral blood. CDR3 bases: TGCAGTGCTAGTGTTGCGGGGGTCACAGATACGCAGTATTTT. Encoded protein: CSASVAGVTDTQYF.